This TCR beta chain comes out of a study of blood T cell repertoires in COVID-19 (dated by TCRdb to between 2020 and 2021). In terms of the full investigation: Collaborator samples came from the United States, Italy and Spain and covered acute and convalescent phases of COVID-19. The prospective study material was composed of cDNA or gDNA derived from T cells, B-cell-depleted T cells, or PBMCs. The dataset comprised deeply sampled blood TCRbeta repertoires from subjects exposed to, actively infected with, or recovered from COVID-19. The repertoires were made available in a free public database intended to serve as a resource for research on the immune response to SARS-CoV-2. Samples were obtained from the ongoing ImmuneRACE study (first 160 participants) and from 1,254 subjects provided by 6 global collaborators. Sample metadata almost always included a de-identified subject ID, COVID-19 status, age in years and sex. Where available, HLA class I and class II types were taken from metadata supplied by the sample provider and were not determined by assay-based typing.

The research as a whole found: The amount of clinical and demographic metadata varied by source and participant and was provided uncurated.

This clone was seen only a few times. It lacks a known antigen. It has no much larger one-base neighbor in the sample; base qualities were not kept. Relative to germline, V is 5 bases shorter and J is 4 bases shorter, with 18 bases between their ends. From the cysteine up to the phenylalanine, the CDR3 has a length of 15 residues. Only CDR3 DNA is held: 45 bases, read in frame from base 1. CDR1 and CDR2 were assigned from the germline V gene as SGHTA and FQGTGA. Collaborating institutions collected whole blood in K2EDTA tubes following their own protocols. For TCRbeta analysis, collaborator samples were shipped as frozen whole blood, as isolated PBMCs, or as DNA extracted from either sample type. TCRbeta CDR3 regions were amplified from genomic DNA using the immunoSEQ Assay, a bias-controlled multiplex PCR. Processing in the source paper ran as follows. Within the assay, amplification of reference gene primers was used to estimate how many nucleated cells each sample contained. To quantify the absolute abundance of each unique TCRbeta CDR3 rearrangement, sequence reads were collapsed and filtered. Productive Simpson clonality was computed per sample as the square root of Simpson's diversity index over productive rearrangements. TCRdb took over this immuneACCESS table, retaining in-frame rearrangements with V and J assigned. Such tables are incomplete; in checked studies, under half of the missing clones stem from an unresolved V gene, and the remainder is unexplained. The DNA gave D and trimming, while V, J and clone size come from that table. This sample gives 83,000 or so clones in total; 77% of them show up just once. The leading ten clones occupy approximately 10% of the sample.

The sequenced material came from peripheral blood. The chain joins TRBV7-3 to TRBJ2-7, and perhaps TRBD2 as D gene, on 6 matching bases. The receptor comes from a woman older than 75 with acute or convalescent COVID-19. CDR3 region: CASSPSPGGWYEQYF. The DNA is as follows: TGTGCCAGCAGCCCCAGTCCCGGGGGTTGGTACGAGCAGTACTTC.